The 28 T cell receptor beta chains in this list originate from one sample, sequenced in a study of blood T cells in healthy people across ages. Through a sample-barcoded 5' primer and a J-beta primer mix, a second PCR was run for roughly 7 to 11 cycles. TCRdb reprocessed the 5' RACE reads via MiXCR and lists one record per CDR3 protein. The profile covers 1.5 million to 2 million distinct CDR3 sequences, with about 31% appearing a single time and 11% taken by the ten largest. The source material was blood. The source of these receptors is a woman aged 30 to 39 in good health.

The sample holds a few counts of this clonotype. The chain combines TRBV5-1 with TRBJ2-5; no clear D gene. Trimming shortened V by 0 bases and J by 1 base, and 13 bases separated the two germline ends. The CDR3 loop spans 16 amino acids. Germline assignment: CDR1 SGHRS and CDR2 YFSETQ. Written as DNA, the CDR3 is TGCGCCAGCAGCTTGGCCCCGCTGGGCAGCCAAGAGACCCAGTACTTC. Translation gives CASSLAPLGSQETQYF. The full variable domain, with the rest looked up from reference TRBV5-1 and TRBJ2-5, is KAGVTQTPRYLIKTRGQQVTLSCSPISGHRSVSWYQQTPGQGLQFLFEYFSETQRNKGNFPGRFSGRQFSNSRSEMNVSTLELGDSALYLCASSLAPLGSQETQYFGPGTRLLVL.

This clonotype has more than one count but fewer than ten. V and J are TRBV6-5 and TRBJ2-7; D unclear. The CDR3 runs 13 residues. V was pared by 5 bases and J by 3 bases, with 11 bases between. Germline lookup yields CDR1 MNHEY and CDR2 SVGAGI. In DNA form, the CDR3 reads TGTGCCAGCAGTCAAAGCTTCGGCTACGAGCAGTACTTC. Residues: CASSQSFGYEQYF.

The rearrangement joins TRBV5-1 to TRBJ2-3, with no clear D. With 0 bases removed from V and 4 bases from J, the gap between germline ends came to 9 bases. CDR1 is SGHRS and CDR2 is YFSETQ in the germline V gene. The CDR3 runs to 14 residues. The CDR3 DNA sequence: TGCGCCAGCAGCTTGGGGGATTTTGCAGATACGCAGTATTTT. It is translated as CASSLGDFADTQYF.

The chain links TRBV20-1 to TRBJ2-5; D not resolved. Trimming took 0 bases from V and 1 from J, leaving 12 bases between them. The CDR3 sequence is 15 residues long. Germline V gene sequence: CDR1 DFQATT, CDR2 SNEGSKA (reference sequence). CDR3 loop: CSARDPEAIQETQYF. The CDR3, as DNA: TGCAGTGCTAGAGACCCAGAGGCGATCCAAGAGACCCAGTACTTC.

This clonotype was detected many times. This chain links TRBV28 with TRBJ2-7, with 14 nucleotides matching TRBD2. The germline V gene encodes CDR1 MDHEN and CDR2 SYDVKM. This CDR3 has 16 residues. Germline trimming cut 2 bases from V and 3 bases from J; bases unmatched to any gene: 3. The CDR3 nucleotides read TGTGCCAGCAGTTTACTCGGGACTAGCGGGAGCTACGAGCAGTACTTC. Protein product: CASSLLGTSGSYEQYF.

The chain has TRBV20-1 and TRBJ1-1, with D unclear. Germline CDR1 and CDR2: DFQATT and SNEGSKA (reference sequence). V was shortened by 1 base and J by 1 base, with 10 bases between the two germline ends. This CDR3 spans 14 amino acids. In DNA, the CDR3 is TGCAGTGCTAGAGTATCTCTTGGGAACACTGAAGCTTTCTTT. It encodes CSARVSLGNTEAFF.

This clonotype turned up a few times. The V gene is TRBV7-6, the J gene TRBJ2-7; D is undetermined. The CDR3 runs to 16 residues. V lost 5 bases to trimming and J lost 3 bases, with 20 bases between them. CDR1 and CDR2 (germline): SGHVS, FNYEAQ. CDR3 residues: CASSPSKDGLNYEQYF. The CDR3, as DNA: TGTGCCAGCAGCCCATCTAAGGACGGATTGAACTACGAGCAGTACTTC.

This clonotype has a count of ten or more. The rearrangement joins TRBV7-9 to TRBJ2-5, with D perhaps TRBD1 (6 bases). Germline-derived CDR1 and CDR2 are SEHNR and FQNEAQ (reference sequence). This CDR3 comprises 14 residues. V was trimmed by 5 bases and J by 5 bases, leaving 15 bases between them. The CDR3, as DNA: TGTGCCAGCAGCCTCCGGACAGAAAGGGAGACCCAGTACTTC. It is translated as CASSLRTERETQYF.

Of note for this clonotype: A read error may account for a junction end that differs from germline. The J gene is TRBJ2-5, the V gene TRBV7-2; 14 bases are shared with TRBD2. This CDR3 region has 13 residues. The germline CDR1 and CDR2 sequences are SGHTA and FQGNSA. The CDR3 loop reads CVSTMGLAGEQYF. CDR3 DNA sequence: TGTGTCAGCACCATGGGACTAGCGGGGGAGCAGTACTTC. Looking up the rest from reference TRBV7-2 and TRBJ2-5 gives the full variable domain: GAGVSQSPSNKVTEKGKDVELRCDPISGHTALYWYRQSLGQGLEFLIYFQGNSAPDKSGLPSDRFSAERTGGSVSTLTIQRTQQEDSAVYLCVSTMGLAGEQYFGPGTRLLVL.

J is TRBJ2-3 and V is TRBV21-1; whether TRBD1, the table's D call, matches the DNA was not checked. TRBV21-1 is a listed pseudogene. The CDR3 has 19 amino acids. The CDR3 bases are TGTGCCAGCAGCAAAGAACCCGGACAGGGCGCGCGACCCACAGATACGCAGTATTTT. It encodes CASSKEPGQGARPTDTQYF.

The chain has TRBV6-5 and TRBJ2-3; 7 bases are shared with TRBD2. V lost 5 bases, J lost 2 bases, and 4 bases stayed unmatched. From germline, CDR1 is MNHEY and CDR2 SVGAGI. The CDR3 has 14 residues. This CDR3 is CASSPGRATDTQYF. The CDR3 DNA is TGTGCCAGCAGTCCAGGGAGGGCCACAGATACGCAGTATTTT.

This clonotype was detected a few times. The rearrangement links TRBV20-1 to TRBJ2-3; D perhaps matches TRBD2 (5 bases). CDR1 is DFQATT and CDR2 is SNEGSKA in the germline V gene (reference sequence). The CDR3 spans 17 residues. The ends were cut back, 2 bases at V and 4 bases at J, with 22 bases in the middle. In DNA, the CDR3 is TGCAGTGCTAGAAGCCCTAGCTCGTACCCCTGGCCAGATACGCAGTATTTT. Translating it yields CSARSPSSYPWPDTQYF.

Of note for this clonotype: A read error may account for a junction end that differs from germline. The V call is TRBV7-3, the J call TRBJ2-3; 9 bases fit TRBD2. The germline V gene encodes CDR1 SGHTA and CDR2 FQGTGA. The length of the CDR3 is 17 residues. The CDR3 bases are TGTGCCAGCAGCTTATTCCCAGCGGGGACTAGCACAAATACGCAGTATTTT. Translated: CASSLFPAGTSTNTQYF.

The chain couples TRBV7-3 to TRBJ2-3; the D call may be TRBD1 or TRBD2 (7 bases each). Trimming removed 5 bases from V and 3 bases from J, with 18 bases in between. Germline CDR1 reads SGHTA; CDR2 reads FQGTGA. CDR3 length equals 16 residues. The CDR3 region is CASSPQGGGTTDTQYF. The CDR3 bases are TGTGCCAGCAGCCCCCAGGGGGGGGGCACAACAGATACGCAGTATTTT.

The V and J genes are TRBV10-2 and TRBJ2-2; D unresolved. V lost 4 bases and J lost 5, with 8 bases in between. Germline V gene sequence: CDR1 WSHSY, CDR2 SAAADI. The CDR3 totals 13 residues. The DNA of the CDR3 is TGCGCCAGCAGTGGTTTGAAGACCGGGGAGCTGTTTTTT. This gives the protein CASSGLKTGELFF.

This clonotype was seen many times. The CDR3 nucleotides read TGTGCCAGCAGCCCTCATGTAGGGGGCGAGCAGTTCTTC. It translates to CASSPHVGGEQFF. V gene TRBV13 combines with J gene TRBJ2-1; 7 nucleotides align to TRBD1. The CDR3 has 13 residues. Germline V gene data show CDR1 as PRHDT and CDR2 as FYEKMQ (reference sequence). The V and J ends lost 5 bases and 10 bases, in that order; junction bases with no gene match: 8.

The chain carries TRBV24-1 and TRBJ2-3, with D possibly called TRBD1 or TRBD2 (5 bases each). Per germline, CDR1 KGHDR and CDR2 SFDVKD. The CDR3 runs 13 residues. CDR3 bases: TGTGCAACCCGGGGCCACGACACAGATACGCAGTATTTT. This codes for CATRGHDTDTQYF.

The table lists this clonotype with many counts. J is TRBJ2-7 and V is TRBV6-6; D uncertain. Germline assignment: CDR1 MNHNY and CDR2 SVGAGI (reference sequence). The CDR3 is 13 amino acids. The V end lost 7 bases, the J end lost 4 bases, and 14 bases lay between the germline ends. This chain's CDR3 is CASTPGSGYEQYF. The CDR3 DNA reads TGTGCCAGCACCCCCGGCAGTGGATACGAGCAGTACTTC.

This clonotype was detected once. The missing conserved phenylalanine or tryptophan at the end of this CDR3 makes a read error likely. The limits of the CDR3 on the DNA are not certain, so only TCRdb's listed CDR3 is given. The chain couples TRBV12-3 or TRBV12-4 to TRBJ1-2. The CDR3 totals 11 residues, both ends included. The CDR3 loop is CTSTQAGGYTC.

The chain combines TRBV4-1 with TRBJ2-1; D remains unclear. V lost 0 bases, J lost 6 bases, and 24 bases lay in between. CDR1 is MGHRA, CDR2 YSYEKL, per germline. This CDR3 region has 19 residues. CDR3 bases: TGCGCCAGCAGCCAAGAGATAAGAATATTGGTCGGCGTCTGCAATGAGCAGTTCTTC. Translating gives CASSQEIRILVGVCNEQFF.

The CDR3 here is CASSPRPTSGSSEQYF. DNA of the CDR3: TGTGCCAGCAGCCCCCGGCCGACTAGCGGGAGTTCCGAGCAGTACTTC. This sequence joins TRBV9 and TRBJ2-7, with TRBD2 matching 12 bases. The V gene end was trimmed by 4 bases and the J gene end by 6 bases; junction bases not matched to a gene: 11. The CDR3 is made up of 16 amino acids. Germline CDR1 is SGDLS and CDR2 is YYNGEE.

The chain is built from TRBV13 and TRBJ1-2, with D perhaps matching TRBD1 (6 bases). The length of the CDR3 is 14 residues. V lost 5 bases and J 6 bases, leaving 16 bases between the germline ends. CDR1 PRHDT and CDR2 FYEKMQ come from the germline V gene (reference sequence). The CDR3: CASSRLGRGDGYTF. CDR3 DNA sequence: TGTGCCAGCAGCCGGTTGGGAAGGGGGGATGGCTACACCTTC.

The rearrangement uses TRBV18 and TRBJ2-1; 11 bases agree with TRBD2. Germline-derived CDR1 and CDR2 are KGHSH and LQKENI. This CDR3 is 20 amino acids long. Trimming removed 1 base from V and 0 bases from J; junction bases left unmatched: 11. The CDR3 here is CASSPRGTSGVNSSYNEQFF. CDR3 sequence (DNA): TGTGCCAGCTCACCACGTGGGACTAGCGGCGTCAACAGCTCCTACAATGAGCAGTTCTTC.

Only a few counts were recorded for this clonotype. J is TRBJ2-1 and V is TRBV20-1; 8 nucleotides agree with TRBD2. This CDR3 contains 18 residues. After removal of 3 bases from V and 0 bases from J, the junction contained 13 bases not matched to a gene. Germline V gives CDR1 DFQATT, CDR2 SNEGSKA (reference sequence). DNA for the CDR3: TGCAGTGCTAGCCCCCTTCACGGGGGGGCGAGCTCCTACAATGAGCAGTTCTTC. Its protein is CSASPLHGGASSYNEQFF.

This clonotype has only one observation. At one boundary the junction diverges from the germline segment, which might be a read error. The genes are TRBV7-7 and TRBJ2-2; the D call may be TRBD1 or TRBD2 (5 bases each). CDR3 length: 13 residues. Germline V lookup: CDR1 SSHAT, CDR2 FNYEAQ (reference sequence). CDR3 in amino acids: CACSLGDGGELFF. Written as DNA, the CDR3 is TGTGCCTGCAGCTTGGGGGATGGCGGGGAGCTGTTTTTT.

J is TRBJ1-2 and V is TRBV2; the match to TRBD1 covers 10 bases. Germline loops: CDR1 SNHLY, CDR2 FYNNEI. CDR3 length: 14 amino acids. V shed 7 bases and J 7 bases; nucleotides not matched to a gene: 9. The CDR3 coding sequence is TGTGCCAGCAACCCACGGACAGGGGGGGTTGGCTACACCTTC. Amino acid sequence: CASNPRTGGVGYTF.

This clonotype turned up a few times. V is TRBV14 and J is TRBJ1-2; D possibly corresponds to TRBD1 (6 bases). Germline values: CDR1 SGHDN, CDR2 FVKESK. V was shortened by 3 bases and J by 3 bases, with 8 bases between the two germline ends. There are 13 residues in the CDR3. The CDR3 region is CASSHNRDYGYTF. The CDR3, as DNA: TGTGCCAGCAGCCATAACAGGGACTATGGCTACACCTTC.

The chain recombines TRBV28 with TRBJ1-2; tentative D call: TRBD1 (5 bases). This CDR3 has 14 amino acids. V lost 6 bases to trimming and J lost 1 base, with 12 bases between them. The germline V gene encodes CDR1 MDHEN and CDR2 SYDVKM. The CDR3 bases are TGTGCCAGCAGAGGGGTAGGGGTTAACTATGGCTACACCTTC. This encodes CASRGVGVNYGYTF.